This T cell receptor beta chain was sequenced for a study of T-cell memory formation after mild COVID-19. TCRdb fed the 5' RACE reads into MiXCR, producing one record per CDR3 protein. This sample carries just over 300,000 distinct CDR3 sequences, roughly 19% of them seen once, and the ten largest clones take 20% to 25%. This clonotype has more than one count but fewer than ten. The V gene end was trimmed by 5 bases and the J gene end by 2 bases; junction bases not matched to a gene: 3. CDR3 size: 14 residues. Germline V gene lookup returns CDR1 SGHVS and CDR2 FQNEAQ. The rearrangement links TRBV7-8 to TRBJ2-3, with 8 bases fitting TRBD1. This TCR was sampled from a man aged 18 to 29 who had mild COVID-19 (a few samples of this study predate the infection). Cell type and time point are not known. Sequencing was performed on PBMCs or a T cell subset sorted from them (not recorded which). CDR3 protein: CASSMGQDTDTQYF. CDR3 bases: TGTGCCAGCAGCATGGGACAGGACACAGATACGCAGTATTTT.